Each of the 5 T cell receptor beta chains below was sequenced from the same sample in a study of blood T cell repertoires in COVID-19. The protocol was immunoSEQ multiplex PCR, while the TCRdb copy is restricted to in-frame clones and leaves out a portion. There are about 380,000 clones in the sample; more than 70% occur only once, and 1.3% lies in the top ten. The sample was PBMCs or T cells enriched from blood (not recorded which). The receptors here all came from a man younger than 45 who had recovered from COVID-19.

The CDR3 region is CASGLVWRQRSTNTEAFF. The CDR3 bases are TGTGCTAGTGGTTTGGTATGGCGGCAGCGGTCCACGAACACTGAAGCTTTCTTT. The rearrangement joins TRBV12-5 to TRBJ1-1; D not certain. The length of the CDR3 is 18 residues. Germline V lookup: CDR1 LGHNT, CDR2 FRNRAP. V was pared by 0 bases and J by 1 base, with 18 bases between.

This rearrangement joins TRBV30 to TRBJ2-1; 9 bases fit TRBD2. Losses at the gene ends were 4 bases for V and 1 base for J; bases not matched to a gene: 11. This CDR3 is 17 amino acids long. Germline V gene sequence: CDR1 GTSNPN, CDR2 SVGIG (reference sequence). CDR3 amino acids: CAWKSRTSGRSYNEQFF. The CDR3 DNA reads TGTGCCTGGAAGAGCCGTACTAGCGGGCGATCCTACAATGAGCAGTTCTTC. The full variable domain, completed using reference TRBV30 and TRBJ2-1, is SQTIHQWPATLVQPVGSPLSLECTVEGTSNPNLYWYRQAAGRGLQLLFYSVGIGQISSEVPQNLSASRPQDRQFILSSKKLLLSDSGFYLCAWKSRTSGRSYNEQFFGPGTRLTVL.

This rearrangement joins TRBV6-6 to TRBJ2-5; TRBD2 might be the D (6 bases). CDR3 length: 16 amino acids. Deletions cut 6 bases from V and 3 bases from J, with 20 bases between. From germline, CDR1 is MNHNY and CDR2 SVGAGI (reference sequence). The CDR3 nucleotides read TGTGCCAGCAGCTCCTCCGGGGGAGTCGGGGAAGAGACCCAGTACTTC. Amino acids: CASSSSGGVGEETQYF.

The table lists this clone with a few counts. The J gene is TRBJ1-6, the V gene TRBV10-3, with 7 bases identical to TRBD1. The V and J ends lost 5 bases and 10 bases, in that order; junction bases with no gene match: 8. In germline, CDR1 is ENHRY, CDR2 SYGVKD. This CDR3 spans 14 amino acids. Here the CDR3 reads CAISTGQAGSPLHF. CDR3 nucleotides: TGTGCCATCAGTACAGGACAGGCAGGATCACCCCTCCACTTT.

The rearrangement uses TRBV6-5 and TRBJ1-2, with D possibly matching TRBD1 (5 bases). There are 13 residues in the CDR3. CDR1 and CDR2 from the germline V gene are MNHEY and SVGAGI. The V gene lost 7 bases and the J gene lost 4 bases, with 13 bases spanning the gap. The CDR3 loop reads CASTTGGVYGYTF. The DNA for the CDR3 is TGTGCCAGCACTACAGGTGGAGTCTATGGCTACACCTTC.